This is a list of T cell receptor beta chains from one sample in a study of T cell repertoires in cytomegalovirus infection. TCRdb independently ran MiXCR on the reads; one entry per CDR3 protein. In the table there are some 680,000 distinct CDR3 sequences, less than 40% of which are singletons. Material for sequencing was PBMCs. The receptors originated from a human donor in good health (CMV status not recorded). Some clones in this sample may be carry-over from other donors' samples. Both conserved end residues are part of each CDR3. D genes are given only for firm matches. Clone size is stated in some rows and not others, as once, few, many or a class when expanded.

v_gene: TRBV28
abundance: few
d_gene: -
j_gene: TRBJ2-4
CDR3aa: CASSLITANIQYF
CDR3nt: TGTGCCAGCAGTTTAATAACAGCAAACATTCAGTACTTC

v_gene: TRBV7-9
abundance: few
d_gene: TRBD1
j_gene: TRBJ2-1
CDR3aa: CASSPRTGGPNEQFF
CDR3nt: TGTGCCAGCAGCCCCCGGACAGGGGGGCCTAATGAGCAGTTCTTC

v_gene: TRBV6-1
abundance: -
d_gene: TRBD1
j_gene: TRBJ1-2
CDR3aa: CASSRQGGDGYTF
CDR3nt: TGTGCCAGCAGCAGGCAGGGGGGCGATGGCTACACCTTC

v_gene: TRBV18
abundance: -
d_gene: -
j_gene: TRBJ2-7
CDR3aa: CASSPGTGLEQYF
CDR3nt: TGTGCCAGCTCACCAGGTACGGGGCTAGAGCAGTACTTC

v_gene: TRBV28
abundance: many
d_gene: TRBD1
j_gene: TRBJ1-1
CDR3aa: CASSPHRQGEPEAFF
CDR3nt: TGTGCCAGCAGTCCACACCGACAGGGAGAGCCTGAAGCTTTCTTT

v_gene: TRBV6-8
abundance: once
d_gene: TRBD2
j_gene: TRBJ2-1
CDR3aa: CASSNRDYAEQFF
CDR3nt: TGTGCCAGCAGTAATCGGGACTATGCTGAGCAGTTCTTC

v_gene: TRBV12-3/TRBV12-4
abundance: few
d_gene: -
j_gene: TRBJ1-5
CDR3aa: CASTISNQPQHF
CDR3nt: TGTGCCAGCACCATAAGCAATCAGCCCCAGCATTTT

v_gene: TRBV28
abundance: -
d_gene: TRBD2
j_gene: TRBJ2-1
CDR3aa: CASSFHRGLAEQFF
CDR3nt: TGTGCCAGCAGTTTCCATAGGGGACTAGCGGAGCAGTTCTTC

v_gene: TRBV7-2
abundance: many
d_gene: TRBD2
j_gene: TRBJ2-1
CDR3aa: CASSPTSRNNEQFF
CDR3nt: TGTGCCAGCAGCCCGACTAGCCGCAACAATGAGCAGTTCTTC

v_gene: TRBV24-1
abundance: -
d_gene: TRBD1
j_gene: TRBJ1-5
CDR3aa: CATSVGGGHPQHF
CDR3nt: TGTGCCACCAGTGTAGGGGGCGGCCACCCCCAGCATTTT

v_gene: TRBV5-4
abundance: -
d_gene: TRBD1
j_gene: TRBJ2-4
CDR3aa: CASSLSGGPVGSF
CDR3nt: TGTGCCAGCAGCTTGTCAGGGGGACCCGTCGGGTCCTTC

v_gene: TRBV7-7
abundance: few
d_gene: -
j_gene: TRBJ2-5
CDR3aa: CASSLGTSGTQYF
CDR3nt: TGTGCTAGCAGCTTAGGGACGAGCGGGACCCAGTACTTC

v_gene: TRBV7-6
abundance: many
d_gene: -
j_gene: TRBJ2-7
CDR3aa: CASSFSAASYEQYF
CDR3nt: TGTGCCAGCAGCTTTTCAGCGGCCTCCTACGAGCAGTACTTC

v_gene: TRBV28
abundance: -
d_gene: -
j_gene: TRBJ1-3
CDR3aa: CASSFQARAYGNTIYF
CDR3nt: TGTGCCAGCAGTTTTCAAGCGCGAGCATACGGAAACACCATATATTTT

v_gene: TRBV12-3/TRBV12-4
abundance: few
d_gene: -
j_gene: TRBJ1-3
CDR3aa: CASSSHGTGNTIYF
CDR3nt: TGTGCCAGCAGCAGCCATGGGACTGGAAACACCATATATTTT

v_gene: TRBV7-4
abundance: once
d_gene: -
j_gene: TRBJ2-7
CDR3aa: CASSADKYEKYF
CDR3nt: TGTGCCAGCAGCGCGGATAAATACGAGAAGTACTTC

v_gene: TRBV12-3/TRBV12-4
abundance: -
d_gene: -
j_gene: TRBJ2-7
CDR3aa: CASSRVESREQYF
CDR3nt: TGTGCCAGCAGTCGAGTGGAGAGTCGAGAGCAGTACTTC

v_gene: TRBV12-3/TRBV12-4
abundance: -
d_gene: TRBD1
j_gene: TRBJ2-1
CDR3aa: CASSGPGQDLRNDQFF
CDR3nt: TGTGCCAGCAGTGGCCCGGGACAGGACCTTCGTAATGATCAGTTCTTC

v_gene: TRBV7-9
abundance: many
d_gene: -
j_gene: TRBJ1-2
CDR3aa: CASSAGEGTFNYGYTF
CDR3nt: TGTGCCAGCAGCGCCGGGGAGGGAACATTTAACTATGGCTACACCTTC

v_gene: TRBV14
abundance: -
d_gene: -
j_gene: TRBJ2-2
CDR3aa: CASSQTMGVTGELFF
CDR3nt: TGTGCCAGCAGCCAAACTATGGGGGTTACCGGGGAGCTGTTTTTT

v_gene: TRBV12-3/TRBV12-4
abundance: -
d_gene: -
j_gene: TRBJ1-2
CDR3aa: CASSLSPQQGDGYTF
CDR3nt: TGTGCCAGCAGTTTATCCCCCCAACAGGGAGACGGCTACACCTTC

v_gene: TRBV6-5
abundance: many
d_gene: -
j_gene: TRBJ2-1
CDR3aa: CASSYSGSSSYNEQFF
CDR3nt: TGTGCCAGCAGTTACTCGGGCAGCAGCTCCTACAATGAGCAGTTCTTC

v_gene: TRBV12-3/TRBV12-4
abundance: -
d_gene: -
j_gene: TRBJ2-1
CDR3aa: CASTPSGDYNEQFF
CDR3nt: TGTGCCAGCACGCCGTCGGGGGACTACAATGAGCAGTTCTTC

v_gene: TRBV12-3/TRBV12-4
abundance: few
d_gene: TRBD2
j_gene: TRBJ2-1
CDR3aa: CASGPSGSYNEQFF
CDR3nt: TGTGCCAGCGGCCCTAGCGGGAGTTACAATGAGCAGTTCTTC

v_gene: TRBV6-5
abundance: few
d_gene: -
j_gene: TRBJ1-1
CDR3aa: CASSYSGEGTEAFF
CDR3nt: TGTGCCAGCAGTTACTCGGGCGAGGGGACTGAAGCTTTCTTT

v_gene: TRBV27
abundance: -
d_gene: -
j_gene: TRBJ2-2
CDR3aa: CASSLNGIDTGELFF
CDR3nt: TGTGCCAGCAGTTTAAACGGCATCGACACCGGGGAGCTGTTTTTT

v_gene: TRBV20-1
abundance: -
d_gene: -
j_gene: TRBJ1-2
CDR3aa: CSASLRNYGYTF
CDR3nt: TGCAGTGCTAGTCTGAGGAACTATGGCTACACCTTC

v_gene: TRBV28
abundance: -
d_gene: -
j_gene: TRBJ1-2
CDR3aa: CASSPQGYYGYTF
CDR3nt: TGTGCCAGCAGCCCGCAGGGGTACTATGGCTACACCTTC

v_gene: TRBV28
abundance: -
d_gene: TRBD1
j_gene: TRBJ1-3
CDR3aa: CASAQGTATGNTIYF
CDR3nt: TGTGCCAGCGCACAAGGGACAGCGACAGGAAACACCATATATTTT

v_gene: TRBV20-1
abundance: -
d_gene: TRBD2
j_gene: TRBJ2-7
CDR3aa: CSAFPPAGGNEQYF
CDR3nt: TGCAGTGCTTTTCCCCCCGCGGGAGGAAATGAGCAGTACTTC

v_gene: TRBV5-5
abundance: -
d_gene: -
j_gene: TRBJ2-3
CDR3aa: CASSSLRVESTDTQYF
CDR3nt: TGTGCCAGCAGCTCGCTCAGGGTCGAGAGCACAGATACGCAGTATTTT

v_gene: TRBV19
abundance: few
d_gene: -
j_gene: TRBJ2-3
CDR3aa: CATENPGHNTDTQYF
CDR3nt: TGTGCCACCGAAAACCCGGGACACAACACAGATACGCAGTATTTT

v_gene: TRBV5-1
abundance: -
d_gene: TRBD2
j_gene: TRBJ2-7
CDR3aa: CASSTGLVSYEPYF
CDR3nt: TGCGCCAGCAGCACGGGACTAGTTTCCTACGAGCCGTACTTC

v_gene: TRBV19
abundance: -
d_gene: -
j_gene: TRBJ2-1
CDR3aa: CASIPFQGNEQFF
CDR3nt: TGTGCCAGTATTCCCTTTCAGGGGAATGAGCAGTTCTTC

v_gene: TRBV7-3
abundance: once
d_gene: -
j_gene: TRBJ2-3
CDR3aa: CASSSREPTDTQYF
CDR3nt: TGTGCCAGCAGCTCCCGCGAACCGACAGATACGCAGTATTTT

v_gene: TRBV7-6
abundance: many
d_gene: -
j_gene: TRBJ1-1
CDR3aa: CASSLVRGSEAFF
CDR3nt: TGTGCCAGCAGCTTAGTGAGGGGGTCTGAAGCTTTCTTT

v_gene: TRBV19
abundance: few
d_gene: TRBD2
j_gene: TRBJ2-2
CDR3aa: CASSRLAGGRGAGELFF
CDR3nt: TGTGCCAGTAGTAGACTAGCGGGGGGGCGCGGGGCCGGGGAGCTGTTTTTT

v_gene: TRBV4-1
abundance: -
d_gene: -
j_gene: TRBJ1-6
CDR3aa: CASSQAPSSYNSPLHF
CDR3nt: TGCGCCAGCAGCCAAGCGCCCAGCTCCTATAATTCACCCCTCCACTTT

v_gene: TRBV28
abundance: -
d_gene: -
j_gene: TRBJ1-3
CDR3aa: CASSPPRNSGNTIYF
CDR3nt: TGTGCCAGCAGTCCCCCAAGGAACTCTGGAAACACCATATATTTT

v_gene: TRBV7-2
abundance: -
d_gene: TRBD2
j_gene: TRBJ2-7
CDR3aa: CASSSRLGGDEQYF
CDR3nt: TGTGCCAGCAGCTCACGCCTCGGGGGGGACGAGCAGTACTTC

v_gene: TRBV5-1
abundance: -
d_gene: -
j_gene: TRBJ1-1
CDR3aa: CASSLAGASEAFF
CDR3nt: TGCGCCAGCAGCTTGGCAGGGGCGAGCGAAGCTTTCTTT

v_gene: TRBV28
abundance: -
d_gene: -
j_gene: TRBJ2-1
CDR3aa: CASSFVGVSIRNEQFF
CDR3nt: TGTGCCAGCAGTTTTGTCGGGGTCTCTATTCGGAATGAGCAGTTCTTC

v_gene: TRBV11-2
abundance: few
d_gene: -
j_gene: TRBJ1-4
CDR3aa: CASSMLIATNEKLFF
CDR3nt: TGTGCCAGCAGCATGTTGATTGCAACTAATGAAAAACTGTTTTTT

v_gene: TRBV15
abundance: -
d_gene: -
j_gene: TRBJ1-4
CDR3aa: CATARTGEKLFF
CDR3nt: TGTGCCACCGCACGGACGGGTGAAAAACTGTTTTTT

v_gene: TRBV6-1
abundance: -
d_gene: -
j_gene: TRBJ2-3
CDR3aa: CASSPRTTGTDTQYF
CDR3nt: TGTGCCAGCAGTCCCAGGACTACCGGCACAGATACGCAGTATTTT

v_gene: TRBV11-3
abundance: -
d_gene: -
j_gene: TRBJ2-1
CDR3aa: CASSIRLNEQFF
CDR3nt: TGTGCCAGCAGCATTCGGCTGAATGAGCAGTTCTTC

v_gene: TRBV5-6
abundance: -
d_gene: -
j_gene: TRBJ1-2
CDR3aa: CASSLASGGYTF
CDR3nt: TGTGCCAGCAGCTTGGCCAGCGGTGGCTACACCTTC

v_gene: TRBV7-2
abundance: -
d_gene: -
j_gene: TRBJ2-7
CDR3aa: CASSSLPGQPPYEPSF
CDR3nt: TGTGCCAGCAGCTCGCTTCCCGGACAGCCTCCCTACGAGCCGTCCTTC

v_gene: TRBV20-1
abundance: few
d_gene: -
j_gene: TRBJ2-3
CDR3aa: CSARVGGTQYF
CDR3nt: TGCAGTGCTAGAGTGGGGGGAACGCAGTATTTT

v_gene: TRBV7-2
abundance: many
d_gene: -
j_gene: TRBJ1-3
CDR3aa: CASSLPSSGNTIYF
CDR3nt: TGTGCCAGCAGCTTACCTAGCTCTGGAAACACCATATATTTT

v_gene: TRBV20-1
abundance: few
d_gene: TRBD1
j_gene: TRBJ2-5
CDR3aa: CSVKDRGRTETQYF
CDR3nt: TGCAGTGTTAAAGACAGGGGGCGCACAGAGACCCAGTACTTC